These 2 T cell receptor beta chains share one sample of origin, sequenced in a study of blood T cells in healthy people across ages. The authors ran a second PCR of roughly 7 to 11 cycles using a sample-barcoded 5' primer and a J-beta primer mix. TCRdb processed the 5' RACE reads anew with MiXCR; each CDR3 protein has one entry. The sample carries about 1,500,000 distinct CDR3 sequences, roughly 40% recorded once. Material for sequencing was blood. These receptors all come from a woman under 30 in good health.

The table lists this clonotype with a count of one. Given a much more abundant clone one base away, this may be a read error. The J gene is TRBJ1-2, the V gene TRBV10-3; TRBD1 aligns across 8 bases. The CDR3 has 12 residues. V lost 4 bases and J lost 7; bases outside the gene matches: 2. CDR1 is ENHRY and CDR2 is SYGVKD in the germline V gene. The CDR3 protein is CAISGTGSGYTF. The CDR3 region has the DNA TGTGCCATCAGTGGGACAGGGAGTGGCTACACCTTC.

V and J are TRBV12-5 and TRBJ2-3; 9 bases map to TRBD2. CDR1 is LGHNT and CDR2 is FRNRAP in the germline V gene. The CDR3 length is 16 residues. Losses at the gene ends were 6 bases for V and 5 bases for J; bases not matched to a gene: 12. CDR3 DNA: TGTGCTAGTGGGCCCGGGGATAGCGGGAGTAGAGATACGCAGTATTTT. As protein: CASGPGDSGSRDTQYF.